The 21 T cell receptor beta chains presented below share a single source sample, sequenced in a study of brain T cells in children with intractable seizures. Time point in this sample: blood from clinic visit 5 months post-surgery; TSC patient then seizure free. Method: immunoSEQ multiplex PCR; TCRdb's copy keeps in-frame clones and lacks some. The sample contains approximately 330,000 clones, about 93% of which appear only once. Specimen: peripheral blood, collected roughly 5 months after surgery. These receptors all come from a boy in the first two years of life with tuberous sclerosis and intractable seizures.

For the CDR3, the DNA is TGTGCCACTAGTCCTGGGACTAATGAAAAACTGTTTTTT. Translation gives CATSPGTNEKLFF. The chain uses TRBV6-5 and TRBJ1-4; D not certain. V was clipped by 10 bases and J by 2 bases, with 11 bases between them. Germline-derived CDR1 and CDR2 are MNHEY and SVGAGI. CDR3 size: 13 residues.

The chain couples TRBV5-1 to TRBJ2-1; TRBD2 aligns across 8 bases. The CDR3 totals 16 residues. The germline V gene has CDR1 SGHRS and CDR2 YFSETQ. V was pared by 4 bases and J by 2 bases, with 8 bases of the junction left unmatched. CDR3 amino acids: CASSQTGTRAYNEQFF. The CDR3 DNA reads as TGCGCCAGCAGCCAGACCGGGACTAGGGCCTACAATGAGCAGTTCTTC. Filled out from reference TRBV5-1 and TRBJ2-1, the complete variable domain reads KAGVTQTPRYLIKTRGQQVTLSCSPISGHRSVSWYQQTPGQGLQFLFEYFSETQRNKGNFPGRFSGRQFSNSRSEMNVSTLELGDSALYLCASSQTGTRAYNEQFFGPGTRLTVL.

The CDR3 DNA reads as TGTGCCTGGAGTGCGGTCAAGCGAAGCTTCTCCTACAATGAGCAGTTCTTC. It encodes CAWSAVKRSFSYNEQFF. This chain connects TRBV30 to TRBJ2-1; D is undetermined. Germline CDR1 reads GTSNPN; CDR2 reads SVGIG (reference sequence). The CDR3 spans 17 residues. V lost 1 base and J lost 0, with 16 bases in between.

J is TRBJ2-5 and V is TRBV13, with 8 bases lining up with TRBD1. The trim removed 4 bases at V and 2 bases at J, leaving 3 bases unmatched. This CDR3 region has 14 residues. Per the germline V gene, CDR1 is PRHDT and CDR2 is FYEKMQ (reference sequence). This chain's CDR3 is CASSSGQGQETQYF. DNA for the CDR3: TGTGCCAGCAGCTCCGGACAGGGTCAAGAGACCCAGTACTTC.

The chain uses TRBV9 and TRBJ2-1; 7 nucleotides line up with TRBD2. This CDR3 spans 15 amino acids. Germline V CDR1 and CDR2: SGDLS, YYNGEE. The V segment lost 4 bases and the J segment 7 bases; nucleotides outside the gene matches: 11. In DNA form, the CDR3 reads TGTGCCAGCAGCCCCCCGGGGGGAGGAGTGAATGAGCAGTTCTTC. It specifies CASSPPGGGVNEQFF.

The rearrangement uses TRBV6-5 and TRBJ2-7, with a weak D call TRBD1 (6 bases). V shed 4 bases and J shed 1 base, with 8 bases lying between them. Germline CDR1 MNHEY, CDR2 SVGAGI. This CDR3 region has 13 residues. The CDR3 sequence: CASSLGTSYEQYF. CDR3 bases: TGTGCCAGCAGTTTGGGGACATCCTACGAGCAGTACTTC.

This chain links TRBV25-1 with TRBJ2-1, with D tentatively TRBD1 (5 bases). Germline V gives CDR1 MGHDK, CDR2 SYGVNS. The CDR3 is 16 amino acids. Trimming stripped 4 bases from V and 8 bases from J, with 21 bases between. The CDR3 DNA is TGTGCCAGCAGTGGAATTCCAAGGGGCCCCGAACATGAGCAGTTCTTC. It is translated as CASSGIPRGPEHEQFF.

The CDR3 DNA sequence: TGCGCCAGCAGCTTGGATAGCGGTGAAGAGACCCAGTACTTC. Its protein product is CASSLDSGEETQYF. This chain connects TRBV5-1 to TRBJ2-5, with a possible D match to TRBD2 (6 bases). The V and J ends lost 0 bases and 3 bases respectively, with 9 bases between them. Germline V gene data show CDR1 as SGHRS and CDR2 as YFSETQ. This CDR3 is 14 amino acids long.

The V call is TRBV5-1, the J call TRBJ1-1; D remains ambiguous. The CDR3 runs 12 residues. Germline V gene data show CDR1 as SGHRS and CDR2 as YFSETQ. Trimming cost V 4 bases and J 11 bases, with 15 bases left between them. The CDR3 sequence is CASSPDPPAAFF. The CDR3 DNA reads as TGCGCCAGCAGCCCAGACCCGCCGGCGGCTTTCTTT.

Regarding this clone: Other DNA sequences in the sample encode the same CDR3. V and J are TRBV5-4 and TRBJ1-2; TRBD1 matches 8 bases. Germline assignment: CDR1 SGHNT and CDR2 YYREEE (reference sequence). The CDR3 has 14 residues. The V gene end was trimmed by 4 bases and the J gene end by 1 base; junction bases not matched to a gene: 3. The CDR3 DNA sequence: TGTGCCAGCAGCCTAGACAGGGGTAACTATGGCTACACCTTC. Residues: CASSLDRGNYGYTF.

The chain recombines TRBV10-2 with TRBJ1-2; D remains unclear. This CDR3 is built from 14 residues. Germline CDR1 reads WSHSY; CDR2 reads SAAADI. V dropped 10 bases and J dropped 0 bases, with 15 bases sitting between them. The CDR3 here is CATCQWATNYGYTF. CDR3 sequence (DNA): TGCGCCACCTGTCAGTGGGCGACTAACTATGGCTACACCTTC.

This sequence joins TRBV6-2 or TRBV6-3 and TRBJ1-5; unclear D gene. Between the trimmed V and J ends, which lost 5 bases and 2 bases, there was a span of 13 bases. Germline CDR1 reads MNHEY; CDR2 reads SVGEGT. This CDR3 has 15 residues. The CDR3 DNA reads TGTGCCAGCAGTAAGGATCACGCAGGCAATCAGCCCCAGCATTTT. Encoded protein: CASSKDHAGNQPQHF.

The CDR3 sequence is CATQGVGGYTF. The CDR3 bases are TGTGCCACGCAGGGGGTTGGTGGCTACACCTTC. V gene TRBV21-1 combines with J gene TRBJ1-2; the DNA was not compared with TRBD1, the D call given in the table. TRBV21-1 is a pseudogene. The CDR3 is made up of 11 amino acids.

This chain joins TRBV6-5 and TRBJ2-3; D could derive from TRBD1 or TRBD2 (6 bases each). Looked up from germline, CDR1 is MNHEY and CDR2 is SVGAGI. V was pared by 1 base and J by 8 bases, with 13 bases between. The CDR3 totals 14 residues. CDR3 protein: CASSYLIQGGTQYF. DNA for the CDR3: TGTGCCAGCAGTTACTTAATACAGGGAGGTACGCAGTATTTT.

V is TRBV2 and J is TRBJ2-3, with 10 nucleotides matching TRBD2. V was clipped by 3 bases and J by 6 bases; unmatched bases: 3. Germline V gene sequence: CDR1 SNHLY, CDR2 FYNNEI. The CDR3 has 14 residues. The DNA of the CDR3 is TGTGCCAGCAGTGAGGGAGCGGGAGGGGATACGCAGTATTTT. It encodes CASSEGAGGDTQYF. Looking up the rest from reference TRBV2 and TRBJ2-3 gives the full variable domain: EPEVTQTPSHQVTQMGQEVILRCVPISNHLYFYWYRQILGQKVEFLVSFYNNEISEKSEIFDDQFSVERPDGSNFTLKIRSTKLEDSAMYFCASSEGAGGDTQYFGPGTRLTVL.

The chain recombines TRBV6-5 with TRBJ2-3; 12 nucleotides match TRBD2. The CDR3 is 14 amino acids. Per the germline V gene, CDR1 is MNHEY and CDR2 is SVGAGI. With 7 bases clipped from V and 8 bases from J, the junction kept 7 bases outside the gene matches. CDR3 amino acids: CASTILAGGSTQYF. The DNA of the CDR3 is TGTGCCAGCACTATACTAGCGGGAGGAAGTACGCAGTATTTT.

The chain carries TRBV12-1 and TRBJ2-7; TRBD1 was called by the table and not checked on the DNA. TRBV12-1 is reported as a pseudogene. This CDR3 contains 13 residues. This chain's CDR3 is CASSLNSSYEQYF. DNA for the CDR3: TGTGCCAGCAGCTTGAACAGCTCCTACGAGCAGTACTTC.

The chain employs TRBV5-6 and TRBJ2-3; TRBD2 might be the D (5 bases). Germline V gene data show CDR1 as SGHDT and CDR2 as YYEEEE. The V gene lost 0 bases and the J gene lost 1 base, with 12 bases spanning the gap. This CDR3 comprises 16 residues. CDR3 sequence reads: CASSLGTGRGTDTQYF. As DNA, the CDR3 is TGTGCCAGCAGCTTGGGTACGGGAAGGGGCACAGATACGCAGTATTTT. Full variable domain (missing parts from reference TRBV5-6 and TRBJ2-3): DAGVTQSPTHLIKTRGQQVTLRCSPKSGHDTVSWYQQALGQGPQFIFQYYEEEERQRGNFPDRFSGHQFPNYSSELNVNALLLGDSALYLCASSLGTGRGTDTQYFGPGTRLTVL.

V and J are TRBV20-1 and TRBJ2-7, with D hard to call. Germline V gene lookup returns CDR1 DFQATT and CDR2 SNEGSKA (reference sequence). The CDR3 loop spans 11 amino acids. Trimming left V 5 bases short and J 3 bases short, with 8 bases between. Here the CDR3 reads CSAEEDYEQYF. CDR3 DNA sequence: TGCAGTGCTGAGGAAGACTACGAGCAGTACTTC.

The chain employs TRBV27 and TRBJ1-6; D gene unclear. Germline loops: CDR1 MNHEY, CDR2 SMNVEV (reference sequence). This CDR3 region has 10 residues. The V end lost 10 bases, the J end lost 13 bases, and 11 bases lay between the germline ends. In DNA form, the CDR3 reads TGTGCCACGGGAAAGCCTCCCCTCCACTTT. Protein product: CATGKPPLHF.

The V and J genes are TRBV5-7 and TRBJ1-1; the match to TRBD1 covers 9 bases. TRBV5-7 is assigned to the ORF class and has an uncertain function. V shed 4 bases, J shed 0 bases, and the junction held 7 bases outside the gene matches. The CDR3 contains 16 residues. The CDR3 is CASSIPGQGLNTEAFF. The CDR3 region has the DNA TGTGCCAGCAGCATCCCGGGACAGGGCTTGAACACTGAAGCTTTCTTT.